This T cell receptor beta chain was identified in a study of vaccination effects on CD4 cells after COVID-19 (dated by TCRdb to 2022 to 2024). Notes on the research overall: Each participant received two doses of an mRNA SARS-CoV-2 vaccine, either BNT162b2 or mRNA-1273. SARS-CoV-2 spike-specific CD4+ TCR repertoires from before and after mRNA vaccination were compared in COVID-19 convalescent patients and in infection-naive vaccine recipients. A total of 10 COVID-19 convalescent patients and a few SARS-CoV-2-naive healthy vaccine recipients were included in the full study. In the study, cultures from other donors were sequenced using the Oncomine TCR Beta short-read assay on an Illumina iSeq 100.

The protocol used for the library was the immunoSEQ multiplex PCR assay. DNA from the cultured, isolated CD4+ T cells was subjected to TCR beta CDR3 sequencing. In the paper's pipeline: Non-productive TCR sequences were removed and reads were trimmed to the CDR3 region, keeping CDR3s of at least 7 amino acids. The MANAFEST web app was used to pick out antigen-specific clonotypes by comparing their expansion in peptide wells with that in reference cultures. To count as positive, a clone had to show expansion at FDR<0.05 compared with the reference and with all other wells, an odds ratio above 5, and a frequency above 0.1% in two replicate wells. Cross-reactive clonotypes were defined as significantly expanded in SARS-CoV-2 spike wells and in at least one common cold coronavirus spike condition. CDR3 similarity was assessed by Levenshtein distance with the stringdist R package, and unrooted trees were built with ape in R 3.6.1. The clones in this table, taken by TCRdb from immuneACCESS, are in-frame only. Not every clone is retained; where verified, under half of the shortfall comes from an unresolved V gene, and the cause of the rest is unknown. V and J calls and clone size follow that table, whereas D and trimming were derived from the DNA. This sample lists about 27,000 clones; roughly two thirds were detected once. The ten largest clones add up to about 10% of the sample.

Paper-wide results and their limitations: Limitations of the study were the small number of convalescent patients and the absence of early post-infection timepoints. Clones induced by infection and clones induced by vaccination both contracted markedly at late timepoints after vaccination, which fits with T cell responses waning over time. Among healthy vaccine recipients, nearly all vaccine-induced clones were SARS-CoV-2 mono-reactive, and just 1 of 255 was cross-reactive with common cold coronaviruses.

CDR1 and CDR2, looked up from the germline V gene, are MGHRA and YSYEKL. Including cysteine and phenylalanine, the CDR3 has 16 amino acids. Only CDR3 DNA is held: 48 bases, read in frame from base 1. The V end loses 1 base and the J end loses 4 bases, and a stretch of 15 bases separates them. Turning to this clone: Its antigen has not been determined. No much larger clone exists at a distance of one base, and base qualities are not known.

In the ViraFEST assay, PBMC were stimulated with viral peptide pools, and TCR sequencing was then used to find antigen-specific CD4+ T cell clonotypes based on their expansion. After 10 to 11 days of culture, CD4+ T cells were isolated with the EasySep CD4+ T cell isolation kit. Negative nucleocapsid antibody results before and after vaccination confirmed that the healthy vaccine recipients had no prior SARS-CoV-2 infection. Some 2 million PBMC per well were cultured with roughly 10 ug/ml peptides in IMDM containing approximately 4.5% human AB serum, roughly 10 IU/ml IL-2 and gentamicin. Half of the culture medium was replaced with fresh IL-2-containing medium on days 3 and 7. Each peptide stimulation condition was cultured in triplicate wells unless otherwise noted. PBMC were separated from whole blood using Ficoll-Paque Plus gradient centrifugation and were then either cryopreserved at -140C or used fresh. Overlapping peptide pools spanned the spike proteins of SARS-CoV-2 and the common cold coronaviruses HCoV-NL63, HCoV-OC43 and HCoV-229E. The QIAamp micro DNA kit was used to extract genomic DNA from the cultured CD4+ T cells.

This TCR derives from a human donor who received a COVID-19 vaccine. Sequencing used CD4+ T cells from PBMCs cultured with SARS-CoV-2 spike peptides, obtained before COVID-19 vaccination. Per the publication, the cell subset or site label means: SARS-CoV-2 spike overlapping peptide pool stimulation. The receptor chain draws on TRBV4-1 and TRBJ2-3, with the D gene uncertain. The nucleotide sequence reads TGCGCCAGCAGCCAAGCGACCAGAAATGGCGCAGATACGCAGTATTTT. Protein translation: CASSQATRNGADTQYF.